This T cell receptor (beta chain) was captured by sequencing in a study of T-cell reconstitution after alpha-beta-depleted transplantation in children. Notes on the study in general: Two months or so post-transplant, alpha-beta T cells reportedly derived from several hundred expanded graft clones. Diversity and T-cell counts at one year after transplant derived mostly from new T cells. Diversity of TCRbeta at day 60 was high in some patients, arising from surviving recipient T cells and thymic progenitors.

Unique molecular identifiers tagged the TCRbeta library. In TCRdb, the PCR reads were re-called with MiXCR into one record per CDR3 protein. The sample consists of some 300,000 distinct CDR3 sequences, roughly 7.8% of them appearing once. A remark on this clonotype: Its antigen is not known. At one end, the junction sequence differs from germline, possibly due to a read error.

CDR1 and CDR2 from the germline V gene are MNHEY and SVGEGT. This CDR3 comprises 12 residues. The receptor comes from a female patient younger than 10 who had a stem cell transplant for Fanconi anemia, so the T cells may come from the graft donor. Here the sequenced sample was peripheral blood, taken 360 days after TCRalphabeta/CD19-depleted stem cell transplant. J is TRBJ1-2 and V is TRBV6-2 or TRBV6-3; no definite D call. CDR3 bases: TGTGCCAGCAGTTACCCCGAGGCTGGGAAGCGGTTC. Amino acid sequence: CASSYPEAGKRF.